This TCR beta chain was recorded in a study of CD8 T cells in ankylosing spondylitis. This CDR3 region has 14 residues. V shed 5 bases and J shed 4 bases, with 11 bases lying between them. Germline lookup yields CDR1 ENHRY and CDR2 SYGVKD. The study's findings and limits: About 8 highly homologous variants made up a TCR beta motif, and this motif appeared characteristic of ankylosing spondylitis blood.

MiXCR, run by TCRdb on the 5' RACE reads, gives a single entry per CDR3 protein. Of under 250,000 distinct CDR3 sequences listed, over 30% are singletons. Turning to this clonotype: The target antigen is unknown.

The sequenced sample consisted of blood, either unsorted or a sorted T cell fraction (not recorded which). The V and J genes are TRBV10-3 and TRBJ2-2; D perhaps matches TRBD1 (5 bases). The clonotype comes from a male donor with ankylosing spondylitis or in good health (not recorded which). The CDR3 DNA sequence: TGTGCCATCAGTAGACAGAAGGGCACCGGGGAGCTGTTTTTT. It is translated as CAISRQKGTGELFF.